This T cell receptor beta chain was retrieved from a study of beta chain features in type 1 diabetes. The study, taken as a whole, reports: VDJ junctions sequenced from type 1 diabetes patients showed fewer insertions and more deletions. Patients' naive, central memory and Treg TCRB repertoires seemed closer to one another than those of healthy donors.

On average, the one heparinised blood draw given by each donor was roughly 100 mL. CD4+ cells of the naive, central memory, regulatory and stem cell-like memory types were sorted via CD45RO/CCR7/CD25/CD127/CD95/CD27. This clone was seen a few times. What it recognizes is unknown. The ends were cut back, 4 bases at V and 4 bases at J, with 13 bases in the middle. Germline V lookup: CDR1 SGHTA, CDR2 FQGNSA. The CDR3 has 14 residues. Of the isolated RNA, all was reverse transcribed, and so the sequenced material was expressed TCRB transcripts. Only in-frame clones appear in the TCRdb table, and some are missing; sequencing was by immunoSEQ multiplex PCR. This table has around 280,000 clones, approximately 8.1% appearing once.

The receptor's source is a woman under 30 in good health. This rearrangement joins TRBV7-2 to TRBJ1-1; D uncertain. The source material was central memory CD4+ T cells from blood. The CDR3 here is CASSSQRVFTEAFF. CDR3 bases: TGTGCCAGCAGCTCCCAGAGGGTTTTCACTGAAGCTTTCTTT.